These 32 T cell receptor beta chains originate from one sample sequenced in a study of shared clonotypes between healthy human individuals. Assay: immunoSEQ multiplex PCR; the TCRdb copy retains only in-frame clones and omits some. The sample contains 2 million to 3 million clones, 93% of which appear only once. What was sequenced was naive CD4+ T cells from PBMCs. Subset noted: CD45RA+ positively selected. The source of these receptors is a man aged 18 to 30 in good health. Some clones in this sample may be carry-over from other donors' samples.

The rearrangement links TRBV5-1 to TRBJ2-7, with 8 nucleotides matching TRBD1. CDR3 length: 14 residues. V lost 6 bases to trimming and J lost 6 bases; unmatched junction nucleotides: 11. Germline assignment: CDR1 SGHRS and CDR2 YFSETQ. The CDR3 here is CASMPGQGFGEQYF. The CDR3 DNA is TGCGCCAGCATGCCTGGACAGGGTTTTGGCGAGCAGTACTTC.

The V gene is TRBV10-3, the J gene TRBJ1-3, with D unresolved. This CDR3 has 11 residues. Germline V CDR1 and CDR2: ENHRY, SYGVKD. V lost 6 bases to trimming and J lost 8 bases, with 8 bases between them. The CDR3 coding sequence is TGTGCCATCAGGGGGTTAGACACCATATATTTT. It encodes CAIRGLDTIYF.

The chain joins TRBV23-1 to TRBJ1-3; D is unresolved. TRBV23-1 is labeled an ORF, and its function is uncertain. The CDR3 totals 11 residues. The CDR3 region has the DNA TGCGACACGGGGTCAGGAAACACCATATATTTT. Encoded protein: CDTGSGNTIYF.

V and J are TRBV30 and TRBJ2-7; TRBD1 aligns across 9 bases. The CDR3 is 14 amino acids. The J segment lost 7 bases and the V segment lost 1 base, leaving 8 bases of the junction unmatched. CDR1 and CDR2 from the germline V gene are GTSNPN and SVGIG (reference sequence). The chain's CDR3 is CAWSEWTGAFEQYF. The CDR3 region has the DNA TGTGCCTGGAGTGAATGGACAGGGGCCTTTGAGCAGTACTTC.

The chain uses TRBV6-6 and TRBJ2-7; D is ambiguous. The germline V and J ends were trimmed by 5 bases and 6 bases, with 11 bases remaining between them. CDR1 MNHNY and CDR2 SVGAGI come from the germline V gene (reference sequence). The CDR3 contains 12 residues. The CDR3 DNA reads TGTGCCAGCAGTGATGGACCAGGCGAGCAGTACTTC. Translation gives CASSDGPGEQYF.

The chain recombines TRBV27 with TRBJ2-7; maybe TRBD2 (5 bases). CDR3 size: 14 residues. Trimming shortened V by 8 bases and J by 0 bases, and 14 bases separated the two germline ends. Germline CDR1 and CDR2: MNHEY and SMNVEV (reference sequence). This chain's CDR3 is CASRDPGYSYEQYF. CDR3 nucleotide sequence: TGTGCCAGCCGGGATCCAGGATACTCCTACGAGCAGTACTTC.

V usage is TRBV7-3 and J usage is TRBJ2-1, with 14 positions matching TRBD2. CDR1 is SGHTA, CDR2 FQGTGA, per germline. The CDR3 sequence is 20 residues long. With 1 base clipped from V and 3 bases from J, the junction kept 11 bases outside the gene matches. CDR3 sequence reads: CASSLIAGLAGAKGYNEQFF. The CDR3 nucleotides read TGTGCCAGCAGCTTAATTGCGGGACTAGCGGGAGCTAAGGGCTACAATGAGCAGTTCTTC.

This chain links TRBV6-1 with TRBJ2-2; 9 bases map to TRBD1. V was clipped by 8 bases and J by 6 bases; unmatched bases: 7. From germline, CDR1 is MNHNS and CDR2 SASEGT. The CDR3 length is 14 residues. The CDR3 loop is CASGRDRVSGELFF. As DNA, the CDR3 is TGTGCCAGCGGCCGGGACAGGGTTTCCGGGGAGCTGTTTTTT.

This chain uses TRBV2 with TRBJ2-1, with TRBD2 matching over 9 bases. With V trimmed by 3 bases and J by 6 bases, 9 bases remained unmatched. CDR3 length: 16 amino acids. Germline CDR1 SNHLY, CDR2 FYNNEI. DNA for the CDR3: TGTGCCAGCAGTGAGGCGGGAGGGCCCTCGCCCAATGAGCAGTTCTTC. It yields the protein CASSEAGGPSPNEQFF. Full variable domain (remainder filled in from reference TRBV2 and TRBJ2-1): EPEVTQTPSHQVTQMGQEVILRCVPISNHLYFYWYRQILGQKVEFLVSFYNNEISEKSEIFDDQFSVERPDGSNFTLKIRSTKLEDSAMYFCASSEAGGPSPNEQFFGPGTRLTVL.

The sample holds a few counts of this clone. Distinct nucleotide sequences in the sample also encode this CDR3. V gene TRBV6-5 combines with J gene TRBJ1-4; the D is unclear. Trimming cost V 2 bases and J 0 bases, with 4 bases left between them. CDR3 length: 14 amino acids. Germline V gives CDR1 MNHEY, CDR2 SVGAGI. The CDR3 loop is CASSYSATNEKLFF. DNA for the CDR3: TGTGCCAGCAGTTACAGTGCAACTAATGAAAAACTGTTTTTT.

The sample holds a few counts of this clone. The chain is built from TRBV30 and TRBJ1-2, with D perhaps TRBD1 (6 bases). Germline assignment: CDR1 GTSNPN and CDR2 SVGIG (reference sequence). The CDR3 spans 13 residues. V was shortened by 0 bases and J by 4 bases, with 9 bases between the two germline ends. The CDR3: CAWSVGGTYGYTF. The CDR3 coding sequence is TGTGCCTGGAGTGTAGGGGGGACCTATGGCTACACCTTC.

This sequence joins TRBV2 and TRBJ2-7; D is unclear. Germline CDR1 SNHLY, CDR2 FYNNEI. The CDR3 spans 13 residues. V lost 0 bases to trimming and J lost 2 bases, with 5 bases between them. CDR3 sequence: CASSEAPAYEQYF. DNA of the CDR3: TGTGCCAGCAGTGAAGCCCCAGCCTACGAGCAGTACTTC.

The chain employs TRBV4-1 and TRBJ1-3; TRBD1 matches 9 bases. V trimming: 4 bases; J trimming: 0 bases; junction bases outside the gene matches: 13. The CDR3 is 19 amino acids. CDR1 is MGHRA, CDR2 YSYEKL, per germline. In DNA, the CDR3 is TGCGCCAGCAGCCTAGAGGGACAGGGCTTTATTAGCTCTGGAAACACCATATATTTT. Translation: CASSLEGQGFISSGNTIYF.

The chain has TRBV6-4 and TRBJ1-1; tentatively, D is TRBD1 (6 bases). Germline V gives CDR1 MRHNA, CDR2 SNTAGT. The V and J ends lost 2 bases and 4 bases respectively, with 17 bases between them. This CDR3 has 16 residues. The CDR3 coding sequence is TGTGCCAGCAGTGACCGCTCAGGGGCAAGGCCCACTGAAGCTTTCTTT. It yields the protein CASSDRSGARPTEAFF.

V gene TRBV4-3 combines with J gene TRBJ2-2; tentative D call: TRBD2 (6 bases). Germline V gene data show CDR1 as LGHNA and CDR2 as YSLEER. This CDR3 is 15 amino acids long. The V and J ends lost 0 bases and 9 bases respectively, with 14 bases between them. The DNA of the CDR3 is TGCGCCAGCAGCCAAGATCCCCCGGGAGCTAGGGAGCTGTTTTTT. Its translation: CASSQDPPGARELFF.

This clone showed up just once. The rearrangement joins TRBV19 to TRBJ1-3; the match to TRBD1 covers 7 bases. J gave up 0 bases and V 11 bases, and 7 bases lay outside the gene matches. Germline assignment: CDR1 LNHDA and CDR2 SQIVND (reference sequence). This CDR3 has 14 residues. CDR3 sequence: CASGQVRSGNTIYF. The CDR3 coding sequence is TGTGCCTCCGGACAGGTCCGCTCTGGAAACACCATATATTTT.

The rearrangement joins TRBV10-3 to TRBJ2-3; a weak D match, TRBD2 (6 bases). CDR1 and CDR2 from the germline V gene are ENHRY and SYGVKD. The CDR3 runs 16 residues. V shed 4 bases and J shed 0 bases, with 14 bases lying between them. The CDR3 loop is CAISARAGPSTDTQYF. CDR3 bases: TGTGCCATCAGTGCGAGAGCGGGCCCGAGCACAGATACGCAGTATTTT.

V and J are TRBV27 and TRBJ2-3; a possible D gene is TRBD2 (5 bases). There are 13 residues in the CDR3. Germline V gene lookup returns CDR1 MNHEY and CDR2 SMNVEV (reference sequence). V dropped 2 bases and J dropped 5 bases, with 8 bases sitting between them. The DNA for the CDR3 is TGTGCCAGCAGTTTACGGAGGCGAGATACGCAGTATTTT. Its translation: CASSLRRRDTQYF.

J is TRBJ2-1 and V is TRBV5-1, with a weak D call TRBD2 (7 bases). CDR3 length equals 14 residues. V lost 4 bases and J 10 bases, leaving 18 bases between the germline ends. The V gene's germline CDR1 is SGHRS and CDR2 YFSETQ. CDR3 coding DNA: TGCGCCAGCAGCCCCGAGGGGGGGAAAGGGGAGCAGTTCTTC. Protein sequence: CASSPEGGKGEQFF.

The rearrangement uses TRBV9 and TRBJ2-1, with 10 bases aligning to TRBD2. The V and J ends lost 0 bases and 9 bases, in that order; junction bases with no gene match: 3. Germline-derived CDR1 and CDR2 are SGDLS and YYNGEE. This CDR3 has 14 amino acids. The CDR3 DNA sequence: TGTGCCAGCAGCGTAGCTACTAGCGGGGTTGAGCAGTTCTTC. Protein sequence: CASSVATSGVEQFF. Variable domain in full (rest from reference TRBV9 and TRBJ2-1): DSGVTQTPKHLITATGQRVTLRCSPRSGDLSVYWYQQSLDQGLQFLIQYYNGEERAKGNILERFSAQQFPDLHSELNLSSLELGDSALYFCASSVATSGVEQFFGPGTRLTVL.

J is TRBJ2-3 and V is TRBV2; 8 nucleotides match TRBD1. J gave up 1 base and V 3 bases, and 0 bases lay outside the gene matches. CDR1 is SNHLY and CDR2 is FYNNEI in the germline V gene. The CDR3 covers 14 residues. CDR3 DNA: TGTGCCAGCAGTGAGACAGGGGGCACAGATACGCAGTATTTT. Protein sequence: CASSETGGTDTQYF.

This CDR3 reads CASTDPYNEQFF. The CDR3 DNA reads TGTGCCAGTACAGACCCATACAATGAGCAGTTCTTC. The V gene is TRBV19, the J gene TRBJ2-1; D unresolved. The CDR3 length is 12 residues. CDR1 is LNHDA, CDR2 SQIVND, per germline (reference sequence). V lost 7 bases and J lost 4, with 8 bases in between.

This chain links TRBV7-2 with TRBJ2-3, with 7 bases identical to TRBD1. CDR1 is SGHTA, CDR2 FQGNSA, per germline. The CDR3 is 14 residues long. With V trimmed by 5 bases and J by 1 base, 3 bases remained unmatched. CDR3 DNA sequence: TGTGCCAGCAGCCAAACAGGGGGCACAGATACGCAGTATTTT. Amino acids: CASSQTGGTDTQYF. The variable domain in full, with the rest retrieved from reference TRBV7-2 and TRBJ2-3, is GAGVSQSPSNKVTEKGKDVELRCDPISGHTALYWYRQSLGQGLEFLIYFQGNSAPDKSGLPSDRFSAERTGGSVSTLTIQRTQQEDSAVYLCASSQTGGTDTQYFGPGTRLTVL.

The rearrangement links TRBV7-3 to TRBJ2-4; D is unresolved. Trimming took 3 bases from V and 8 from J, leaving 11 bases between them. The germline V gene encodes CDR1 SGHTA and CDR2 FQGTGA. CDR3 length: 13 amino acids. CDR3 region: CASSFWAKDIQYF. CDR3 bases: TGTGCCAGCAGCTTCTGGGCAAAAGACATTCAGTACTTC.

The V gene is TRBV4-3, the J gene TRBJ1-5, with D unresolved. Germline-derived CDR1 and CDR2 are LGHNA and YSLEER. This CDR3 region has 14 residues. Trimming stripped 5 bases from V and 0 bases from J, with 8 bases between. As DNA, the CDR3 is TGCGCCAGCAGCTTGGGCACTAGCAATCAGCCCCAGCATTTT. This encodes CASSLGTSNQPQHF.

Note on this clone: Other DNA sequences from this sample encode an identical CDR3 as well. The chain links TRBV11-3 to TRBJ2-3; 7 nucleotides agree with TRBD2. This CDR3 has 12 residues. Germline CDR1 is SGHNT and CDR2 is YENEEA. V lost 3 bases, J lost 6 bases, and 0 bases stayed unmatched. The CDR3 sequence: CASSLGGDTQYF. CDR3 nucleotides: TGTGCCAGCAGCTTGGGAGGGGATACGCAGTATTTT. Supplemented by reference TRBV11-3 and TRBJ2-3, the full variable domain reads EAGVVQSPRYKIIEKKQPVAFWCNPISGHNTLYWYLQNLGQGPELLIRYENEEAVDDSQLPKDRFSAERLKGVDSTLKIQPAELGDSAVYLCASSLGGDTQYFGPGTRLTVL.

The rearrangement uses TRBV5-1 and TRBJ2-1; 7 positions match TRBD2. In germline, CDR1 is SGHRS, CDR2 YFSETQ. V was pared by 7 bases and J by 7 bases, with 5 bases of the junction left unmatched. This CDR3 has 12 amino acids. The CDR3 DNA reads TGCGCCAGCGGGGAGGGCCGGAATGAGCAGTTCTTC. Translated, it gives CASGEGRNEQFF.

The chain couples TRBV7-2 to TRBJ2-3, with 7 bases lining up with TRBD2. The ends lost 10 bases at V and 3 bases at J; junction bases unmatched: 10. Germline CDR1 reads SGHTA; CDR2 reads FQGNSA. The CDR3 totals 14 residues. The CDR3 DNA is TGTGCCACCGGCCAAGGCGGGAGTACAGATACGCAGTATTTT. Amino acid sequence: CATGQGGSTDTQYF. Drawing the rest from reference TRBV7-2 and TRBJ2-3, the complete variable domain is GAGVSQSPSNKVTEKGKDVELRCDPISGHTALYWYRQSLGQGLEFLIYFQGNSAPDKSGLPSDRFSAERTGGSVSTLTIQRTQQEDSAVYLCATGQGGSTDTQYFGPGTRLTVL.

As concerns this clone: This sample also contains other DNA sequences that code for the same CDR3. The V call is TRBV4-1, the J call TRBJ2-3, with D possibly being TRBD1 (5 bases). The length of the CDR3 is 15 residues. Trimming stripped 2 bases from V and 3 bases from J, with 12 bases between. Germline V gene lookup returns CDR1 MGHRA and CDR2 YSYEKL. CDR3 in DNA: TGCGCCAGCAGCCAACCCAGGGAAGGAACAGATACGCAGTATTTT. Translating gives CASSQPREGTDTQYF.

DNA of the CDR3: TGTGCCAGCAGCCGGACAGGGGGGAACTATGGCTACACCTTC. It is translated as CASSRTGGNYGYTF. The chain combines TRBV7-2 with TRBJ1-2, with 10 bases fitting TRBD1. The trim removed 5 bases at V and 2 bases at J, leaving 2 bases unmatched. Per the germline V gene, CDR1 is SGHTA and CDR2 is FQGNSA. The CDR3 is 14 residues long. The full variable domain, with the rest looked up from reference TRBV7-2 and TRBJ1-2, is GAGVSQSPSNKVTEKGKDVELRCDPISGHTALYWYRQSLGQGLEFLIYFQGNSAPDKSGLPSDRFSAERTGGSVSTLTIQRTQQEDSAVYLCASSRTGGNYGYTFGSGTRLTVV.

The chain joins TRBV28 to TRBJ2-3, with D perhaps TRBD1 (6 bases). This CDR3 has 17 amino acids. Trimming removed 5 bases from V and 5 bases from J, with 23 bases in between. Germline lookup yields CDR1 MDHEN and CDR2 SYDVKM. The CDR3 here is CASSNIQGIRGEDTQYF. The CDR3 region has the DNA TGTGCCAGCAGTAACATACAGGGAATCAGGGGCGAAGATACGCAGTATTTT.

The V call is TRBV6-5, the J call TRBJ1-4, with TRBD1 matching 8 bases. In germline, CDR1 is MNHEY, CDR2 SVGAGI. Losses at the gene ends were 6 bases for V and 8 bases for J; bases not matched to a gene: 8. The length of the CDR3 is 14 residues. The CDR3 reads CASSPDRGGEKLFF. CDR3 nucleotide sequence: TGTGCCAGCAGCCCCGACAGGGGTGGGGAAAAACTGTTTTTT.